A single sample gave rise to the 8 T cell receptor beta chains below, sequenced in a study of CD8+CD57+ T cells in acquired aplastic anemia. Profiling of TCR beta VDJ combinations and CDR3 sequences used genomic DNA as template. Each CDR3 protein is one row after TCRdb ran MiXCR on the reads. The sample lists about 270,000 distinct CDR3 sequences, 50% to 70% occurring once. Sample: sorted CD4+, CD8+, or CD8+CD57+ T cells (not recorded which) from PBMCs. The receptor source for this set is a human donor with severe aplastic anemia or a healthy control (not recorded which).

The chain links TRBV24-1 to TRBJ1-2; perhaps TRBD1 as D (6 bases). With 3 bases removed from V and 8 bases from J, the gap between germline ends came to 24 bases. The CDR3 is 17 residues long. Germline-derived CDR1 and CDR2 are KGHDR and SFDVKD. CDR3 in DNA: TGTGCCACCAGTGATCCCCTCCTGGGCGGGGGGCTACGAGGCTACACCTTC. Residues: CATSDPLLGGGLRGYTF.

This clonotype was seen a handful of times. The chain recombines TRBV2 with TRBJ2-5; D perhaps matches TRBD2 (6 bases). This CDR3 is 16 amino acids long. Deletions cut 3 bases from V and 6 bases from J, with 20 bases between. Looked up from germline, CDR1 is SNHLY and CDR2 is FYNNEI. The CDR3 nucleotides are TGTGCCAGCAGTGATCTCGTTCGGGCTAGCGCTAAGACCCAGTACTTC. Its translation: CASSDLVRASAKTQYF.

On this clonotype: A much larger clonotype is one base distant, so this may be a read error. The J gene is TRBJ2-1, the V gene TRBV7-2; a possible D gene is TRBD1 (6 bases). The CDR3 is made up of 15 amino acids. CDR1 and CDR2 (germline): SGHTA, FQGNSA. The ends were cut back, 1 base at V and 12 bases at J, with 19 bases in the middle. CDR3 in amino acids: CASSLDRGISDAQFF. CDR3 DNA: TGTGCCAGCAGCTTAGATAGGGGGATCAGTGATGCGCAGTTCTTC.

The rearrangement uses TRBV5-1 and TRBJ1-3; 10 nucleotides match TRBD1. From germline, CDR1 is SGHRS and CDR2 YFSETQ. CDR3 length equals 18 residues. J lost 0 bases, V lost 0 bases, and 6 bases had no gene match. CDR3 sequence (DNA): TGCGCCAGCAGCTTGGGACAGGGGGCGTCTGGCTCTGGAAACACCATATATTTT. This sequence encodes CASSLGQGASGSGNTIYF.

J is TRBJ2-3 and V is TRBV18, with D tentatively TRBD1 (6 bases). The ends were cut back, 5 bases at V and 3 bases at J, with 12 bases in the middle. The CDR3 covers 14 residues. Germline assignment: CDR1 KGHSH and CDR2 LQKENI. CDR3 protein: CASSTIGTTDTQYF. The DNA for the CDR3 is TGTGCCAGCTCAACCATCGGGACAACAGATACGCAGTATTTT.

This clonotype was observed many times. CDR3 amino acids: CASSLSGNNSPLHF. In DNA form, the CDR3 reads TGTGCCAGCAGTTTGAGCGGAAACAATTCACCCCTCCACTTT. The rearrangement links TRBV12-3 or TRBV12-4 to TRBJ1-6; D is uncertain. The CDR3 covers 14 residues. V was trimmed by 3 bases and J by 7 bases, leaving 10 bases between them.

The V call is TRBV20-1, the J call TRBJ2-5; the D gene is possibly TRBD1 (6 bases). The germline V gene has CDR1 DFQATT and CDR2 SNEGSKA (reference sequence). CDR3 length: 14 amino acids. Trimming removed 5 bases at V and 5 bases at J, with 18 bases between. This CDR3 reads CSAGLAGAVETQYF. The CDR3 DNA reads TGCAGTGCTGGCCTAGCAGGGGCCGTTGAGACCCAGTACTTC.

This clonotype was picked up many times. The chain combines TRBV5-1 with TRBJ2-2; 7 bases agree with TRBD1. With 2 bases clipped from V and 0 bases from J, the junction kept 7 bases outside the gene matches. Germline V CDR1 and CDR2: SGHRS, YFSETQ. There are 17 residues in the CDR3. The CDR3 loop reads CASSFPRGRANTGELFF. The CDR3 coding sequence is TGCGCCAGCAGCTTCCCTAGGGGGCGTGCGAACACCGGGGAGCTGTTTTTT.